Listed below are T cell receptor beta chains from one sample, sequenced in a study of neurological immune-mediated disorders. One entry per CDR3 protein results from TCRdb running MiXCR on the 5' RACE reads. The table shows 95,000 to 110,000 distinct CDR3 sequences, with 9.5% to 14% occurring only once. The source material was PBMCs. The receptors were gathered from a female donor with HTLV-1-associated myelopathy (HAM/TSP). Both conserved end residues are part of each CDR3. The order of the fields is V gene, CDR3 length, J gene, D gene, clone size, CDR3 DNA, CDR3 protein. The D gene is left open where the match is weak. The size field is filled for only some rows; it gives once, few, many or a size class.

V gene: TRBV5-1
CDR3 length: 15
J gene: TRBJ2-7
D gene: -
clone size: many
CDR3 DNA: TGCGCCAGCAGCTTGACTGGGGCTAGCTCCTACGAGCAGTACTTC
CDR3 protein: CASSLTGASSYEQYF

V gene: TRBV20-1
CDR3 length: 13
J gene: TRBJ1-1
D gene: TRBD1
clone size: -
CDR3 DNA: TGCAGTGCGCGGACAGGGTTAGACACTGGAGCTTTCTTT
CDR3 protein: CSARTGLDTGAFF

V gene: TRBV5-6
CDR3 length: 16
J gene: TRBJ2-2
D gene: TRBD1
clone size: many
CDR3 DNA: TGTGCCAGCAGCCCCTATTACAGGGGGAACACCGGGGAGCTGTTTTTT
CDR3 protein: CASSPYYRGNTGELFF

V gene: TRBV4-1
CDR3 length: 14
J gene: TRBJ2-3
D gene: -
clone size: many
CDR3 DNA: TGCGCCAGCAGCCACGAGCGGACCACAGATACGCAGTATTTT
CDR3 protein: CASSHERTTDTQYF

V gene: TRBV10-3
CDR3 length: 14
J gene: TRBJ2-7
D gene: -
clone size: many
CDR3 DNA: TGTGCCATCAGTGAGTCGGCCTTGAAAAACGAGCAGTACTTC
CDR3 protein: CAISESALKNEQYF

V gene: TRBV5-1
CDR3 length: 14
J gene: TRBJ2-7
D gene: -
clone size: many
CDR3 DNA: TGCGCCAGCAGCGTCCAAACAGGGCACTACGAGCAGTACTTC
CDR3 protein: CASSVQTGHYEQYF

V gene: TRBV5-1
CDR3 length: 15
J gene: TRBJ2-5
D gene: -
clone size: many
CDR3 DNA: TGCGCCAGCAGCTTGGCCCGGACACTGCAAGAGACCCAGTACTTC
CDR3 protein: CASSLARTLQETQYF

V gene: TRBV20-1
CDR3 length: 13
J gene: TRBJ2-7
D gene: TRBD2
clone size: many
CDR3 DNA: TGCAGTGCTAGTGAGGGACTAGCCTACGAGCAGTACTTC
CDR3 protein: CSASEGLAYEQYF

V gene: TRBV6-1
CDR3 length: 15
J gene: TRBJ1-5
D gene: -
clone size: many
CDR3 DNA: TGTGCCAGCAGTCGGGGACGACACAACAATCAGCCCCAGCATTTT
CDR3 protein: CASSRGRHNNQPQHF

V gene: TRBV4-2
CDR3 length: 15
J gene: TRBJ1-2
D gene: -
clone size: -
CDR3 DNA: TGTGCCAGCAGCCCACGGACAGTGCAGAACTATGGCTACACCTTC
CDR3 protein: CASSPRTVQNYGYTF

V gene: TRBV6-1
CDR3 length: 14
J gene: TRBJ1-1
D gene: TRBD1
clone size: many
CDR3 DNA: TGTGCCAGCAGTGGGACAGGGGCTGGAACTGAAGCTTTCTTT
CDR3 protein: CASSGTGAGTEAFF

V gene: TRBV5-1
CDR3 length: 14
J gene: TRBJ1-1
D gene: -
clone size: many
CDR3 DNA: TGCGCCAGCACCTCGTCCGGGTTGAACACTGAAGCTTTCTTT
CDR3 protein: CASTSSGLNTEAFF

V gene: TRBV5-4
CDR3 length: 15
J gene: TRBJ2-7
D gene: -
clone size: many
CDR3 DNA: TGTGCCAGCAGCGACCCCCGCCCTGGGCCTCACGAGCAGTACTTC
CDR3 protein: CASSDPRPGPHEQYF

V gene: TRBV12-3/TRBV12-4
CDR3 length: 13
J gene: TRBJ2-3
D gene: -
clone size: -
CDR3 DNA: TGTGCCAGCAGGAGCCGGACTGGCGATACGCAGTATTTT
CDR3 protein: CASRSRTGDTQYF

V gene: TRBV5-1
CDR3 length: 14
J gene: TRBJ1-5
D gene: -
clone size: many
CDR3 DNA: TGCGCCAGCAGCTTGGGAGGGGTCAATCAGCCCCAGCATTTT
CDR3 protein: CASSLGGVNQPQHF

V gene: TRBV5-1
CDR3 length: 14
J gene: TRBJ1-2
D gene: -
clone size: many
CDR3 DNA: TGCGCCAGCAGCTTGTCGACAGCTAACTATGGCTACACCTTC
CDR3 protein: CASSLSTANYGYTF

V gene: TRBV12-3/TRBV12-4
CDR3 length: 12
J gene: TRBJ2-1
D gene: -
clone size: many
CDR3 DNA: TGTGCCAGCAGTTCACAGGGCAATGAGCAGTTCTTC
CDR3 protein: CASSSQGNEQFF

V gene: TRBV20-1
CDR3 length: 13
J gene: TRBJ2-1
D gene: TRBD2
clone size: many
CDR3 DNA: TGCAGTGTCGTTAGCGGGGGGGGCTATGAGCAGTTCTTC
CDR3 protein: CSVVSGGGYEQFF

V gene: TRBV20-1
CDR3 length: 12
J gene: TRBJ2-3
D gene: -
clone size: many
CDR3 DNA: TGCAGCCGGACAGCAAGCACAGATACGCAGTATTTT
CDR3 protein: CSRTASTDTQYF

V gene: TRBV29-1
CDR3 length: 15
J gene: TRBJ2-1
D gene: -
clone size: many
CDR3 DNA: TGCAGCGCCGGCCTGGGTGGGGCGGGGAACAATGAGCAGTTCTTC
CDR3 protein: CSAGLGGAGNNEQFF

V gene: TRBV5-5
CDR3 length: 14
J gene: TRBJ2-3
D gene: TRBD1
clone size: many
CDR3 DNA: TGTGCCAGCAGCTTGGTTACAGGGGCGGATACGCAGTATTTT
CDR3 protein: CASSLVTGADTQYF

V gene: TRBV5-1
CDR3 length: 20
J gene: TRBJ2-4
D gene: TRBD2
clone size: many
CDR3 DNA: TGCGCCAGCAGCTTGGAACTAGCGGGTCCTTCCCTTCTAGCCAAAAACATTCAGTACTTC
CDR3 protein: CASSLELAGPSLLAKNIQYF

V gene: TRBV20-1
CDR3 length: 13
J gene: TRBJ2-2
D gene: -
clone size: many
CDR3 DNA: TGCAGTGCCGTTGTGACTAGAACCGGGGAGCTGTTTTTT
CDR3 protein: CSAVVTRTGELFF

V gene: TRBV20-1
CDR3 length: 12
J gene: TRBJ1-1
D gene: -
clone size: many
CDR3 DNA: TGCAGTGCTACGCAGGGGAACACTGAAGCTTTCTTT
CDR3 protein: CSATQGNTEAFF

V gene: TRBV4-2
CDR3 length: 16
J gene: TRBJ2-3
D gene: TRBD1
clone size: many
CDR3 DNA: TGTGCCAGCAGCCACCCCGGGACAGGGATGACAGATACGCAGTATTTT
CDR3 protein: CASSHPGTGMTDTQYF

V gene: TRBV27
CDR3 length: 15
J gene: TRBJ2-3
D gene: TRBD2
clone size: many
CDR3 DNA: TGTGCCAGCATCTGGCGGGGGGCCAGCACAGATACGCAGTATTTT
CDR3 protein: CASIWRGASTDTQYF

V gene: TRBV20-1
CDR3 length: 16
J gene: TRBJ2-2
D gene: TRBD1
clone size: many
CDR3 DNA: TGCAGTGCTAGGCCAAGACAGGGTAGTGGCACCGGGGAGCTGTTTTTT
CDR3 protein: CSARPRQGSGTGELFF

V gene: TRBV2
CDR3 length: 11
J gene: TRBJ2-7
D gene: -
clone size: many
CDR3 DNA: TGTGCCAGCAATAACTACTACGAGCAGTACTTC
CDR3 protein: CASNNYYEQYF

V gene: TRBV10-3
CDR3 length: 15
J gene: TRBJ1-5
D gene: -
clone size: many
CDR3 DNA: TGTGCCATCAGTGCGACGGGCTATAGCAATCAGCCCCAGCATTTT
CDR3 protein: CAISATGYSNQPQHF

V gene: TRBV20-1
CDR3 length: 14
J gene: TRBJ2-3
D gene: -
clone size: few
CDR3 DNA: TGCAGTGCTGCCCAAGGGGGACGGACAGATACGCAGTATTTT
CDR3 protein: CSAAQGGRTDTQYF

V gene: TRBV5-5
CDR3 length: 13
J gene: TRBJ2-7
D gene: -
clone size: many
CDR3 DNA: TGTGCCAGCAGCTTGGCAGCGACGTCCGAGCAGTACTTC
CDR3 protein: CASSLAATSEQYF

V gene: TRBV12-3/TRBV12-4
CDR3 length: 15
J gene: TRBJ1-5
D gene: -
clone size: many
CDR3 DNA: TGTGCCAGCAGTTCTTGGGGGGGTAACAATCAGCCCCAGCATTTT
CDR3 protein: CASSSWGGNNQPQHF

V gene: TRBV20-1
CDR3 length: 15
J gene: TRBJ2-7
D gene: TRBD2
clone size: many
CDR3 DNA: TGCAGTGCTAGAGATCCCTCGGGACTAGCAAACGAGCAGTACTTC
CDR3 protein: CSARDPSGLANEQYF

V gene: TRBV28
CDR3 length: 14
J gene: TRBJ2-4
D gene: -
clone size: many
CDR3 DNA: TGTGCCAGCAGACTACAGGGTGGAGGGTACATTCAGTACTTC
CDR3 protein: CASRLQGGGYIQYF

V gene: TRBV27
CDR3 length: 15
J gene: TRBJ2-7
D gene: -
clone size: many
CDR3 DNA: TGTGCCAGCAGTTTTCGGGACGGCTTGTCCTACGAGCAGTACTTC
CDR3 protein: CASSFRDGLSYEQYF

V gene: TRBV5-1
CDR3 length: 15
J gene: TRBJ1-2
D gene: -
clone size: -
CDR3 DNA: TGCGCCAGCAGGGGGGAACGAGGAGAGAACTATGGCTACACCTTC
CDR3 protein: CASRGERGENYGYTF

V gene: TRBV5-1
CDR3 length: 15
J gene: TRBJ2-1
D gene: -
clone size: -
CDR3 DNA: TGCGCCAGCAGCTTGTTGGGGGGCCCGGTGGGTGAGCAGTTCTTC
CDR3 protein: CASSLLGGPVGEQFF

V gene: TRBV5-1
CDR3 length: 15
J gene: TRBJ2-5
D gene: TRBD2
clone size: many
CDR3 DNA: TGCGCCAGCAGCCGGGATTTGACGGGGGGGGAGACCCAGTACTTC
CDR3 protein: CASSRDLTGGETQYF

V gene: TRBV2
CDR3 length: 13
J gene: TRBJ1-1
D gene: -
clone size: few
CDR3 DNA: TGTGCCAGCAGGCCTAACGGGGACACTGAAGCTTTCTTT
CDR3 protein: CASRPNGDTEAFF

V gene: TRBV7-2
CDR3 length: 19
J gene: TRBJ2-3
D gene: TRBD2
clone size: -
CDR3 DNA: TGTGCCAGCAGCCCGACGGGACTAGCGGGAGTAGGTTACACAGATACGCAGTATTTT
CDR3 protein: CASSPTGLAGVGYTDTQYF

V gene: TRBV5-1
CDR3 length: 14
J gene: TRBJ2-1
D gene: -
clone size: many
CDR3 DNA: TGCGCCAGCAGCTTGGTCAAGGGGTCAGGATTCCAGTTCTTC
CDR3 protein: CASSLVKGSGFQFF

V gene: TRBV28
CDR3 length: 17
J gene: TRBJ1-1
D gene: TRBD1
clone size: many
CDR3 DNA: TGTGCCAGCAGCTTATCGACAGGGGTGGCTGGGAACACTGAAGCTTTCTTT
CDR3 protein: CASSLSTGVAGNTEAFF

V gene: TRBV11-2
CDR3 length: 16
J gene: TRBJ2-5
D gene: -
clone size: -
CDR3 DNA: TGTGCCAGCAGCTTTAGGGGGTTCCCTACCCAAGAGACCCAGTACTTC
CDR3 protein: CASSFRGFPTQETQYF

V gene: TRBV5-5
CDR3 length: 14
J gene: TRBJ2-4
D gene: TRBD2
clone size: many
CDR3 DNA: TGTGCCAGCAGCTTGGCGGGCGGGGGGGCCATTCAGTACTTC
CDR3 protein: CASSLAGGGAIQYF

V gene: TRBV11-2
CDR3 length: 17
J gene: TRBJ2-6
D gene: TRBD1
clone size: many
CDR3 DNA: TGTGCCAGCAGCTTAGTTTCGACAGGGGCTGGGGCCAACGTCCTGACTTTC
CDR3 protein: CASSLVSTGAGANVLTF

V gene: TRBV5-1
CDR3 length: 12
J gene: TRBJ2-2
D gene: -
clone size: -
CDR3 DNA: TGCGCCAGCAGCGTACACACCGGGGAGCTGTTTTTT
CDR3 protein: CASSVHTGELFF

V gene: TRBV27
CDR3 length: 15
J gene: TRBJ1-5
D gene: -
clone size: many
CDR3 DNA: TGTGCCACACAACCCTCCCGGCATAGCAATCAGCCCCAGCATTTT
CDR3 protein: CATQPSRHSNQPQHF

V gene: TRBV25-1
CDR3 length: 15
J gene: TRBJ2-1
D gene: -
clone size: many
CDR3 DNA: TGTGCCAGCAGTGAAGGGTTGGGGTATTCGAATGAGCAGTTCTTC
CDR3 protein: CASSEGLGYSNEQFF

V gene: TRBV20-1
CDR3 length: 14
J gene: TRBJ2-2
D gene: -
clone size: many
CDR3 DNA: TGCAGTGCTAGAAAGGGGGTGGGTACCGGGGAGCTGTTTTTT
CDR3 protein: CSARKGVGTGELFF

V gene: TRBV7-2
CDR3 length: 17
J gene: TRBJ2-7
D gene: TRBD1
clone size: -
CDR3 DNA: TGTGCCAGCAGCTTATTTCTCTTAGGGGGCGGTTCATACGAGCAGTACTTC
CDR3 protein: CASSLFLLGGGSYEQYF

V gene: TRBV5-1
CDR3 length: 17
J gene: TRBJ2-5
D gene: -
clone size: many
CDR3 DNA: TGCGCCAGCAGCAAGTGGAGCGTCCGGGGGCGGCAAGAGACCCAGTACTTC
CDR3 protein: CASSKWSVRGRQETQYF